Below are 31 T cell receptor beta chains sequenced from a single sample in a study of Ad26.COV2.S vaccination and SARS-CoV-2 variants (dated by TCRdb to about 2021). The treatment or condition label for this specimen denotes: 15 to 20 received Ad26.COV2.S at low or high dose, single or two shots; about 5 received placebo; per-sample allocation not given. For vaccine and placebo recipients, the sequenced repertoires came from samples collected on day 63 after the first injection. Libraries were constructed by the immunoSEQ multiplex PCR assay. What TCRdb holds here is the immuneACCESS table cut down to in-frame rearrangements. Part of the clones is not present; checked against another copy, under half of the missing clones reflect an unresolved V gene, and the others are unexplained. The sample data list about 390,000 clones, and about 90% of these were observed just once. The top ten clones comprise less than 2% of the sample.

The source material was peripheral blood, sampled in a trial of Ad26.COV2.S vaccine versus placebo. Receptors originate from a person aged 18-60 years who received the Ad26.COV2.S COVID-19 vaccine or a placebo.

This chain connects TRBV9 to TRBJ1-5; D remains unclear. Germline CDR1 and CDR2: SGDLS and YYNGEE. V dropped 3 bases and J dropped 5 bases, with 12 bases sitting between them. The CDR3 spans 14 residues. The DNA for the CDR3 is TGTGCCAGCAGCGCCGGACTGATCGATCAGCCCCAGCATTTT. Its protein product is CASSAGLIDQPQHF.

The chain combines TRBV7-2 with TRBJ2-2; no reliable D call. The CDR3 runs to 15 residues. V was clipped by 1 base and J by 5 bases, with 11 bases between them. The germline gives CDR1 SGHTA, CDR2 FQGNSA. CDR3 sequence: CASSLVQGWTGELFF. For the CDR3, the DNA is TGTGCCAGCAGCTTAGTTCAAGGGTGGACCGGGGAGCTGTTTTTT. Filled out from reference TRBV7-2 and TRBJ2-2, the complete variable domain reads GAGVSQSPSNKVTEKGKDVELRCDPISGHTALYWYRQSLGQGLEFLIYFQGNSAPDKSGLPSDRFSAERTGGSVSTLTIQRTQQEDSAVYLCASSLVQGWTGELFFGEGSRLTVL.

CDR3 DNA sequence: TGTGCCTGGAGTGTAGAGTCCGAGAATGAAAAACTGTTTTTT. Translation gives CAWSVESENEKLFF. The J gene is TRBJ1-4, the V gene TRBV30; no reliable D call. CDR1 GTSNPN and CDR2 SVGIG come from the germline V gene (reference sequence). This CDR3 has 14 residues. V was clipped by 0 bases and J by 5 bases, with 10 bases between them.

The CDR3 DNA is TGCGCCAGCAGCTTGCAGACGTACCCGCGCACAGATACGCAGTATTTT. Its translation is CASSLQTYPRTDTQYF. V and J are TRBV5-1 and TRBJ2-3; D unresolved. Germline CDR1 and CDR2: SGHRS and YFSETQ. The V gene lost 1 base and the J gene lost 1 base, with 13 bases spanning the gap. There are 16 residues in the CDR3.

The chain uses TRBV7-9 and TRBJ2-2; a weak D match, TRBD1 (5 bases). Per germline, CDR1 SEHNR and CDR2 FQNEAQ (reference sequence). With 5 bases removed from V and 4 bases from J, the gap between germline ends came to 11 bases. The CDR3 extends over 14 amino acids. CDR3 coding DNA: TGTGCCAGCAGCCAAAGACAGAGCACCGGGGAGCTGTTTTTT. Residues: CASSQRQSTGELFF. Full variable domain (missing parts from reference TRBV7-9 and TRBJ2-2): DTGVSQNPRHKITKRGQNVTFRCDPISEHNRLYWYRQTLGQGPEFLTYFQNEAQLEKSRLLSDRFSAERPKGSFSTLEIQRTEQGDSAMYLCASSQRQSTGELFFGEGSRLTVL.

V is TRBV5-1 and J is TRBJ2-3; D perhaps matches TRBD2 (5 bases). The germline V gene encodes CDR1 SGHRS and CDR2 YFSETQ. The CDR3 covers 14 residues. V was pared by 3 bases and J by 1 base, with 9 bases between. The CDR3 here is CASSSGVRTDTQYF. DNA of the CDR3: TGCGCCAGCAGCTCCGGGGTTCGCACAGATACGCAGTATTTT. Variable domain in full (rest from reference TRBV5-1 and TRBJ2-3): KAGVTQTPRYLIKTRGQQVTLSCSPISGHRSVSWYQQTPGQGLQFLFEYFSETQRNKGNFPGRFSGRQFSNSRSEMNVSTLELGDSALYLCASSSGVRTDTQYFGPGTRLTVL.

The V call is TRBV19, the J call TRBJ2-1; 8 nucleotides agree with TRBD1. CDR1 and CDR2 from the germline V gene are LNHDA and SQIVND (reference sequence). The CDR3 runs 17 residues. V gave up 5 bases and J gave up 0 bases; unmatched junction bases: 9. CDR3 nucleotide sequence: TGTGCCAGTAGTTCAGGGGGCGGTTTTAGCTCCTACAATGAGCAGTTCTTC. Translation: CASSSGGGFSSYNEQFF.

The chain uses TRBV27 and TRBJ2-1; TRBD2 matches at 9 bases. The V gene's germline CDR1 is MNHEY and CDR2 SMNVEV (reference sequence). Trimming at V came to 6 bases and at J to 10 bases, leaving 13 bases not matched to a gene. The CDR3 contains 15 residues. The CDR3 loop is CASSLRGGSVGEQFF. Written as DNA, the CDR3 is TGTGCCAGCAGCCTGCGGGGGGGTTCCGTAGGGGAGCAGTTCTTC.

The genes are TRBV19 and TRBJ2-3, with 12 bases matching TRBD1. Germline loops: CDR1 LNHDA, CDR2 SQIVND (reference sequence). The V gene end was trimmed by 3 bases and the J gene end by 1 base; junction bases not matched to a gene: 8. The CDR3 runs to 18 residues. The CDR3 DNA sequence: TGTGCCAGTAGTATGGGGACAGGGGGCCTAAGGCGCACAGATACGCAGTATTTT. It translates to CASSMGTGGLRRTDTQYF.

The J gene is TRBJ1-4, the V gene TRBV19, with a weak D call TRBD1 (5 bases). The CDR3 is 16 residues long. Trimming removed 3 bases at V and 5 bases at J, with 16 bases between. Germline V gene data show CDR1 as LNHDA and CDR2 as SQIVND (reference sequence). CDR3 amino acids: CASSILFRQSNEKLFF. The CDR3 bases are TGTGCCAGTAGTATCCTTTTTAGACAGTCAAATGAAAAACTGTTTTTT.

About this clone: The junction shows a germline mismatch at one end, possibly a read error. This sequence joins TRBV3-1 (or the pseudogene TRBV3-2) and TRBJ1-4; D is unresolved. CDR1 is LGHDT, CDR2 YNNKEL, per germline (reference sequence). The CDR3 has 15 residues. CDR3 coding DNA: TGTGCCAGCAGTCAAGGCTTTGGGTTGAGCGAAAAACTGTTTTTT. Its protein product is CASSQGFGLSEKLFF.

The J gene is TRBJ1-1, the V gene TRBV11-2, with D perhaps TRBD1 (6 bases). The CDR3 spans 15 residues. The V and J ends lost 6 bases and 3 bases respectively, with 17 bases between them. CDR1 and CDR2 from the germline V gene are SGHAT and FQNNGV. The CDR3 DNA reads TGTGCCAGCAGGCACACAGGGACGGGGTACACTGAAGCTTTCTTT. Encoded protein: CASRHTGTGYTEAFF.

V gene TRBV6-5 combines with J gene TRBJ1-4, with D maybe TRBD1 (5 bases). V lost 0 bases, J lost 7 bases, and 12 bases lay in between. The CDR3 runs 15 residues. Germline CDR1 is MNHEY and CDR2 is SVGAGI. The CDR3 DNA follows: TGTGCCAGCAGTTACTCGACCCTGGGGGGTGAAAAACTGTTTTTT. Translated: CASSYSTLGGEKLFF.

The rearrangement links TRBV7-8 to TRBJ2-1, with D perhaps given as TRBD1 or TRBD2 (5 bases each). The V end was cut by 5 bases, the J end by 7 bases, with 15 bases between. This CDR3 comprises 14 residues. Germline lookup yields CDR1 SGHVS and CDR2 FQNEAQ. The CDR3, as DNA: TGTGCCAGCAGCCCGGGACCGCTCAGGAATGAGCAGTTCTTC. Its translation: CASSPGPLRNEQFF. The full variable domain, rest sourced from reference TRBV7-8 and TRBJ2-1, is GAGVSQSPRYKVAKRGQDVALRCDPISGHVSLFWYQQALGQGPEFLTYFQNEAQLDKSGLPSDRFFAERPEGSVSTLKIQRTQQEDSAVYLCASSPGPLRNEQFFGPGTRLTVL.

The chain employs TRBV19 and TRBJ2-1; D possibly matches TRBD1 or TRBD2 (5 bases each). V was cut by 8 bases and J by 5 bases, with 13 bases left in between. The CDR3 has 13 residues. CDR1 and CDR2 (germline): LNHDA, SQIVND (reference sequence). CDR3 loop: CASLRDGDNEQFF. For the CDR3, the DNA is TGTGCCAGTCTCCGGGACGGAGACAATGAGCAGTTCTTC.

V gene TRBV30 combines with J gene TRBJ1-5; D unresolved. Germline CDR1 reads GTSNPN; CDR2 reads SVGIG (reference sequence). The CDR3 is made up of 13 amino acids. Trimming removed 1 base at V and 9 bases at J, with 13 bases between. The CDR3 nucleotides are TGTGCCTGGAGTGCGGACCCCCTAGGGCCCCAGCATTTT. It encodes CAWSADPLGPQHF.

V usage is TRBV5-1 and J usage is TRBJ1-2, with a tentative D call TRBD1 (5 bases). Germline-derived CDR1 and CDR2 are SGHRS and YFSETQ. V lost 4 bases to trimming and J lost 0 bases, with 13 bases between them. CDR3 size: 15 residues. The CDR3 DNA is TGCGCCAGCAGCCCAAGGGACGGACCTAACTATGGCTACACCTTC. It is translated as CASSPRDGPNYGYTF.

The J gene is TRBJ1-3, the V gene TRBV11-3; 11 bases line up with TRBD1. Germline CDR1 and CDR2: SGHNT and YENEEA. The CDR3 spans 14 residues. Trimming cost V 5 bases and J 6 bases; bases outside gene matches: 3. The CDR3 DNA is TGTGCCAGCAGCCCAGGACAGGGGGCAAACACCATATATTTT. Translated, it gives CASSPGQGANTIYF.

This clone was seen only a few times. Sequence at one end of the junction differs from germline and may be a read error. The chain is built from TRBV7-7 and TRBJ2-5; no reliable D call. This CDR3 is 14 amino acids long. Germline-derived CDR1 and CDR2 are SSHAT and FNYEAQ (reference sequence). The CDR3 here is CASSLDPYQETQYF. CDR3 sequence (DNA): TGTGCTAGCAGCTTAGATCCGTACCAAGAGACCCAGTACTTC.

The rearrangement links TRBV14 to TRBJ2-3; tentative D call: TRBD1 (7 bases). Trimming removed 3 bases from V and 3 bases from J, with 16 bases in between. The CDR3 runs 16 residues. Germline V gene sequence: CDR1 SGHDN, CDR2 FVKESK. Here the CDR3 DNA reads TGTGCCAGCAGCCAGCAGCCAGGGGGGTCGACAGATACGCAGTATTTT. Translated, it gives CASSQQPGGSTDTQYF.

V gene TRBV5-1 combines with J gene TRBJ2-3, with D unclear. Germline assignment: CDR1 SGHRS and CDR2 YFSETQ. Trimming removed 4 bases at V and 3 bases at J, with 12 bases between. The CDR3 consists of 14 residues. CDR3 DNA: TGCGCCAGCAGCCCCGTTGATGGGACAGATACGCAGTATTTT. This codes for CASSPVDGTDTQYF.

This clone was detected a few times. The J gene is TRBJ1-1, the V gene TRBV3-1 (or the pseudogene TRBV3-2); D gene uncertain. The CDR3 runs to 14 residues. Deletions cut 3 bases from V and 5 bases from J, with 13 bases between. Germline V gene lookup returns CDR1 LGHDT and CDR2 YNNKEL (reference sequence). For the CDR3, the DNA is TGTGCCAGCAGCCATCCGGGTCTGGGGACTGAAGCTTTCTTT. It codes for CASSHPGLGTEAFF.

The chain joins TRBV6-2 or TRBV6-3 to TRBJ1-2; TRBD1 matches at 7 bases. Trimming removed 4 bases from V and 3 bases from J; junction bases left unmatched: 2. The CDR3 contains 13 residues. The germline V gene has CDR1 MNHEY and CDR2 SVGEGT. CDR3 coding DNA: TGTGCCAGCAGTTCACAGGGGTACTATGGCTACACCTTC. Translation gives CASSSQGYYGYTF.

The chain carries TRBV30 and TRBJ2-5; D gene unclear. The germline gives CDR1 GTSNPN, CDR2 SVGIG (reference sequence). CDR3 length equals 13 residues. V was trimmed by 5 bases and J by 2 bases, leaving 12 bases between them. The CDR3 DNA sequence: TGTGCCTGGGGCCGGAACCCACAAGAGACCCAGTACTTC. Translating gives CAWGRNPQETQYF.

The chain has TRBV9 and TRBJ1-4, with 8 positions matching TRBD1. This CDR3 contains 16 residues. Germline V gene lookup returns CDR1 SGDLS and CDR2 YYNGEE. V lost 0 bases and J lost 6; bases outside the gene matches: 7. The CDR3 region has the DNA TGTGCCAGCAGCGTAGACAGGGGGAAGGGGGATGAAAAACTGTTTTTT. Amino acid sequence: CASSVDRGKGDEKLFF.

The chain links TRBV13 to TRBJ2-1; tentative D call: TRBD2 (7 bases). The V and J ends lost 1 base and 5 bases respectively, with 15 bases between them. In germline, CDR1 is PRHDT, CDR2 FYEKMQ (reference sequence). The CDR3 has 16 residues. CDR3 sequence: CASSLAVRGGDNEQFF. The CDR3 nucleotides read TGTGCCAGCAGCTTAGCAGTGAGGGGGGGAGACAATGAGCAGTTCTTC.

This clone was seen only once. The rearrangement joins TRBV4-3 to TRBJ2-7, with a possible D match to TRBD2 (5 bases). The V gene lost 7 bases and the J gene lost 4 bases, with 17 bases spanning the gap. Germline CDR1 LGHNA, CDR2 YSLEER. The CDR3 totals 14 residues. CDR3 in DNA: TGCGCCAGCAAACTAGGCGTCGGGTCATACGAGCAGTACTTC. Encoded protein: CASKLGVGSYEQYF.

CDR3 DNA: TGCGCCAGCAGCCAAGATGTTGCGAAAAGGGGAGACGGGGAGCTGTTTTTT. As protein: CASSQDVAKRGDGELFF. The chain employs TRBV4-3 and TRBJ2-2; D tentatively fits TRBD1 or TRBD2 (5 bases each). V lost 0 bases and J lost 7, with 18 bases in between. The CDR3 totals 17 residues. Germline loops: CDR1 LGHNA, CDR2 YSLEER.

This chain links TRBV4-3 with TRBJ2-7; D might be TRBD1 (5 bases). The germline gives CDR1 LGHNA, CDR2 YSLEER. V was pared by 0 bases and J by 3 bases, with 9 bases between. CDR3 length: 14 amino acids. CDR3 coding DNA: TGCGCCAGCAGCCAAGATGTAGGGGTCTACGAGCAGTACTTC. Its protein product is CASSQDVGVYEQYF.

The chain employs TRBV6-5 and TRBJ2-1; D may be TRBD1 or TRBD2 (6 bases each). The V end was cut by 6 bases, the J end by 7 bases, with 19 bases between. Germline values: CDR1 MNHEY, CDR2 SVGAGI. CDR3 size: 15 residues. DNA of the CDR3: TGTGCCAGCAGACAAGAAACCGGGGGCTGGAATGAGCAGTTCTTC. Its protein is CASRQETGGWNEQFF.

This chain connects TRBV18 to TRBJ2-7, with D uncertain. CDR3 length: 15 amino acids. Trimming left V 3 bases short and J 4 bases short, with 16 bases between. From germline, CDR1 is KGHSH and CDR2 LQKENI. The CDR3 nucleotides are TGTGCCAGCTCACCTCCGGGTAGGGTGGGGTACGAGCAGTACTTC. This codes for CASSPPGRVGYEQYF.